This entry features one T cell receptor (beta chain) sequence. These data come from a study of T cells expressing NK-cell markers. In the study overall: Source material for TCR beta repertoires consisted of sorted CD3+CD56+NKG2C+, CD3+CD56+NKG2C- and CD3+CD56-NKG2C+ T cells. With respect to HCMV, seven of the eight sequenced donors were seropositive, and one was seronegative.

TCRdb reanalyzed the 5' RACE reads and collapses them to one entry per CDR3 protein, without DNA. Its table lists approximately 420,000 distinct CDR3 sequences. The germline V gene encodes CDR1 SGHVS and CDR2 FQNEAQ. CDR3 length: 15 amino acids. This chain links TRBV7-8 with TRBJ2-1; TCRdb's D call of TRBD2 is untestable without DNA. The source is a woman aged 45 to 65 in good health. The sequenced sample consisted of blood T cells: a sorted CD56 or NKG2C T cell subset, CD4+ or CD8+ T cells, or bulk PBMC T cells (not recorded which). CDR3 sequence: CASSKKAGYGNEQFF.